The entry that follows covers one T cell receptor beta chain sequence. The data stem from a study of T cell responses to AZD1222 COVID-19 vaccine. This CDR3 comprises 14 residues. V dropped 5 bases and J dropped 4 bases, with 17 bases sitting between them. Germline assignment: CDR1 SQVTM and CDR2 ANQGSEA. The repertoire was sequenced with immunoSEQ multiplex PCR; TCRdb's copy has only in-frame clones and lacks some. This sample has 200,000 or so clones; 90% to 95% occur once, and the top ten carry 7% to 9.5%. The chain employs TRBV29-1 and TRBJ1-2; D not certain. The TCR comes from an adult in good health. This specimen consisted of peripheral blood, obtained on day 0 of AZD1222 vaccination. This CDR3 reads CSVKTDQNAYGYTF. The CDR3 bases are TGCAGCGTTAAAACAGATCAGAACGCCTATGGCTACACCTTC.